This is a list of T cell receptor beta chains from one sample in a study of CD8 T cells in Susac syndrome. TCRdb passed the immunoSEQ multiplex PCR reads through MiXCR, listing each CDR3 protein once. The sample consists of some 180,000 distinct CDR3 sequences, about 93% of them appearing once. Material: CD4+ T cells from PBMCs. These receptors were obtained from a human donor with Susac syndrome. The CDR3 runs from the conserved cysteine through the conserved F or W. Each record gives: V gene, D gene, J gene, clone size, CDR3 protein, CDR3 DNA. D genes are given only for firm matches. Size is omitted from some rows. Given values are once, few, many or a class for expanded clones.

V: TRBV20-1
D: .
J: TRBJ2-7
size: .
CDR3: CSARATNSYEQYF
DNA: TGCAGTGCTAGAGCGACTAACTCCTACGAGCAGTACTTC

V: TRBV5-1
D: .
J: TRBJ2-7
size: .
CDR3: CASSLFGRVDEQYF
DNA: TGCGCCAGCAGCCTGTTTGGAAGGGTCGACGAGCAGTACTTC

V: TRBV30
D: .
J: TRBJ1-1
size: .
CDR3: CAWRGRMNTEAFF
DNA: TGTGCCTGGAGGGGAAGGATGAACACTGAAGCTTTCTTT

V: TRBV5-1
D: .
J: TRBJ2-1
size: .
CDR3: CASSGRTEGTQYNEQFF
DNA: TGCGCCAGCAGCGGACGGACCGAGGGTACCCAATACAATGAGCAGTTCTTC

V: TRBV6-5
D: .
J: TRBJ2-7
size: .
CDR3: CASSYALPGRGYEQYF
DNA: TGTGCCAGCAGTTACGCGTTACCGGGACGGGGCTACGAGCAGTACTTC

V: TRBV7-8
D: .
J: TRBJ2-7
size: .
CDR3: CASSLVIPNSYEQYF
DNA: TGTGCCAGCAGCTTAGTGATCCCGAACTCCTACGAGCAGTACTTC

V: TRBV7-8
D: TRBD2
J: TRBJ2-1
size: .
CDR3: CASSLAVAGVGEQFF
DNA: TGTGCCAGCAGCTTAGCGGTTGCGGGAGTTGGTGAGCAGTTCTTC

V: TRBV29-1
D: .
J: TRBJ1-1
size: .
CDR3: CSGRGRVSNTEAFF
DNA: TGCAGCGGCCGGGGGCGGGTGTCGAACACTGAAGCTTTCTTT

V: TRBV4-1
D: .
J: TRBJ2-2
size: .
CDR3: CASSQGSLGFTGELFF
DNA: TGCGCCAGCAGCCAAGGGAGTCTGGGTTTCACCGGGGAGCTGTTTTTT

V: TRBV18
D: TRBD1
J: TRBJ2-7
size: .
CDR3: CASSPRTGAHEQYF
DNA: TGTGCCAGCTCACCGAGGACAGGGGCCCACGAGCAGTACTTC

V: TRBV4-2
D: .
J: TRBJ2-3
size: .
CDR3: CASSQDRAGKGTDTQYF
DNA: TGTGCCAGCAGCCAAGACCGTGCGGGAAAGGGCACAGATACGCAGTATTTT

V: TRBV19
D: .
J: TRBJ1-1
size: .
CDR3: CASSTGAGTEAFF
DNA: TGTGCCAGTAGTACAGGGGCGGGAACTGAAGCTTTCTTT

V: TRBV20-1
D: TRBD1
J: TRBJ2-7
size: .
CDR3: CSARGTGLTYEQYF
DNA: TGCAGTGCTAGGGGGACAGGGTTAACCTACGAGCAGTACTTC

V: TRBV7-8
D: .
J: TRBJ1-6
size: .
CDR3: CASSLVGSPLHF
DNA: TGTGCCAGCAGCTTAGTTGGGTCACCCCTCCACTTT

V: TRBV4-1
D: .
J: TRBJ2-3
size: .
CDR3: CASSPLGGARDTQYF
DNA: TGCGCCAGCAGCCCCCTTGGGGGGGCCAGGGATACGCAGTATTTT

V: TRBV7-2
D: .
J: TRBJ1-5
size: .
CDR3: CASSSGPDQPQHF
DNA: TGTGCCAGCAGCTCGGGACCCGATCAGCCCCAGCATTTT

V: TRBV18
D: .
J: TRBJ2-6
size: .
CDR3: CASSAQGTGANVLTF
DNA: TGTGCCAGCTCAGCTCAGGGTACTGGGGCCAACGTCCTGACTTTC

V: TRBV29-1
D: .
J: TRBJ1-2
size: .
CDR3: CSVEDANYGYTF
DNA: TGCAGCGTTGAAGATGCTAACTATGGCTACACCTTC

V: TRBV29-1
D: .
J: TRBJ2-5
size: once
CDR3: CSVEIATGTKETQYF
DNA: TGCAGCGTTGAGATTGCTACGGGAACCAAAGAGACCCAGTACTTC

V: TRBV3-1
D: .
J: TRBJ1-2
size: once
CDR3: CASNQEGVYGYTF
DNA: TGTGCCAGCAACCAAGAAGGCGTCTATGGCTACACCTTC

V: TRBV27
D: .
J: TRBJ2-1
size: .
CDR3: CASTTVREYNEQFF
DNA: TGTGCCAGCACCACAGTTAGGGAATACAATGAGCAGTTCTTC

V: TRBV4-2
D: TRBD2
J: TRBJ2-7
size: .
CDR3: CASSLGLAGDYEQYF
DNA: TGTGCCAGCAGCCTCGGACTAGCGGGAGATTACGAGCAGTACTTC

V: TRBV14
D: TRBD1
J: TRBJ1-4
size: .
CDR3: CASSRTWTGSNEKLFF
DNA: TGTGCCAGCAGCCGGACTTGGACAGGGTCGAATGAAAAACTGTTTTTT

V: TRBV12-3/TRBV12-4
D: TRBD2
J: TRBJ2-2
size: .
CDR3: CASSSLLAGAVTGELFF
DNA: TGTGCCAGCAGTTCTTTACTAGCGGGGGCGGTCACCGGGGAGCTGTTTTTT

V: TRBV30
D: TRBD1
J: TRBJ1-5
size: .
CDR3: CAWSGGTEDQPQHF
DNA: TGTGCCTGGAGTGGAGGGACAGAGGATCAGCCCCAGCATTTT

V: TRBV7-9
D: TRBD1
J: TRBJ1-5
size: .
CDR3: CASSLETQTGRGNQPQHF
DNA: TGTGCCAGCAGCTTAGAAACCCAGACAGGGAGGGGGAATCAGCCCCAGCATTTT

V: TRBV7-9
D: TRBD1
J: TRBJ2-1
size: .
CDR3: CASTYLGDRGIYNEQFF
DNA: TGTGCCAGCACCTACCTAGGGGACAGGGGGATTTACAATGAGCAGTTCTTC

V: TRBV29-1
D: TRBD1
J: TRBJ2-7
size: .
CDR3: CSVHRGGDEQYF
DNA: TGCAGCGTACACAGGGGCGGCGACGAGCAGTACTTC

V: TRBV20-1
D: .
J: TRBJ1-2
size: .
CDR3: CSARDGPNYGYTF
DNA: TGCAGTGCTAGAGATGGGCCTAACTATGGCTACACCTTC

V: TRBV21-1
D: .
J: TRBJ2-7
size: .
CDR3: CASSKDHRKEWYF
DNA: TGTGCCAGCAGCAAAGATCATCGGAAGGAGTGGTACTTC

V: TRBV12-3/TRBV12-4
D: TRBD2
J: TRBJ2-4
size: .
CDR3: CASSLLAGGGLAKNIQYF
DNA: TGTGCCAGCAGTTTACTAGCGGGAGGGGGTTTAGCCAAAAACATTCAGTACTTC

V: TRBV4-1
D: .
J: TRBJ1-2
size: .
CDR3: CASSSESGAGYTF
DNA: TGCGCCAGCAGCTCCGAAAGCGGCGCTGGCTACACCTTC

V: TRBV20-1
D: .
J: TRBJ1-1
size: .
CDR3: CSAPRSRNTEAFF
DNA: TGCAGTGCCCCCAGGTCCCGTAACACTGAAGCTTTCTTT

V: TRBV30
D: .
J: TRBJ2-5
size: once
CDR3: CAWSVSGVQETQYF
DNA: TGTGCCTGGAGTGTTTCGGGAGTCCAAGAGACCCAGTACTTC

V: TRBV20-1
D: TRBD1
J: TRBJ2-3
size: once
CDR3: CSASGGRDRGQDTQYF
DNA: TGCAGTGCTAGTGGTGGGCGGGACAGGGGGCAAGATACGCAGTATTTT

V: TRBV5-1
D: TRBD1
J: TRBJ1-1
size: .
CDR3: CATGTGDEAFF
DNA: TGCGCCACAGGGACAGGGGACGAGGCTTTCTTT

V: TRBV27
D: .
J: TRBJ1-5
size: .
CDR3: CASTRTANSNQPQHF
DNA: TGTGCCAGCACCCGGACAGCGAATTCCAATCAGCCCCAGCATTTT

V: TRBV10-3
D: .
J: TRBJ2-5
size: .
CDR3: CATSREEETQYF
DNA: TGTGCCACTTCGAGGGAGGAAGAGACCCAGTACTTC

V: TRBV3-1
D: TRBD1
J: TRBJ2-4
size: .
CDR3: CASSLGTGWQYF
DNA: TGTGCCAGCAGCCTGGGGACAGGGTGGCAGTACTTC

V: TRBV30
D: .
J: TRBJ1-3
size: once
CDR3: CAWSSTGSSGNTIYF
DNA: TGTGCCTGGAGTTCAACAGGGAGCTCTGGAAACACCATATATTTT

V: TRBV6-5
D: TRBD2
J: TRBJ2-3
size: once
CDR3: CAAQREADTDTQYF
DNA: TGTGCCGCTCAGCGGGAGGCTGACACAGATACGCAGTATTTT

V: TRBV6-1
D: .
J: TRBJ1-5
size: .
CDR3: CASSENRNQPQHF
DNA: TGTGCCAGCAGTGAAAACAGAAATCAGCCCCAGCATTTT

V: TRBV7-9
D: .
J: TRBJ1-5
size: .
CDR3: CASSLALDGRGSNQPQHF
DNA: TGTGCCAGCAGCTTAGCCCTCGACGGACGGGGAAGCAATCAGCCCCAGCATTTT

V: TRBV20-1
D: TRBD2
J: TRBJ2-5
size: .
CDR3: CSARDLERGEQETQYF
DNA: TGCAGTGCTAGAGATCTCGAGCGGGGGGAACAAGAGACCCAGTACTTC

V: TRBV28
D: .
J: TRBJ2-1
size: once
CDR3: CASWGLGNEQFF
DNA: TGTGCCAGCTGGGGGCTAGGGAATGAGCAGTTCTTC

V: TRBV24-1
D: .
J: TRBJ2-5
size: .
CDR3: CATSDGVPPETQYF
DNA: TGTGCCACCAGTGATGGGGTCCCCCCAGAGACCCAGTACTTC

V: TRBV2
D: .
J: TRBJ2-3
size: .
CDR3: CASSDKPTDTQYF
DNA: TGTGCCAGCAGTGATAAGCCAACAGATACGCAGTATTTT

V: TRBV4-3
D: .
J: TRBJ1-1
size: .
CDR3: CASSQEMGPQAFF
DNA: TGCGCCAGCAGCCAAGAGATGGGGCCCCAAGCTTTCTTT

V: TRBV20-1
D: TRBD2
J: TRBJ2-1
size: .
CDR3: CSARDPKASGTNNEQFF
DNA: TGCAGTGCTAGAGACCCTAAAGCTAGCGGGACGAACAATGAGCAGTTCTTC

V: TRBV7-9
D: TRBD2
J: TRBJ2-3
size: .
CDR3: CASSRKTSSLGPSTDTQYF
DNA: TGTGCCAGCAGCCGAAAGACTAGCTCGTTAGGCCCTAGCACAGATACGCAGTATTTT

V: TRBV9
D: .
J: TRBJ1-4
size: .
CDR3: CASSSGAPNEKLFF
DNA: TGTGCCAGCAGCTCGGGGGCCCCTAATGAAAAACTGTTTTTT

V: TRBV14
D: .
J: TRBJ2-1
size: .
CDR3: CASSRSGGWDEQFF
DNA: TGTGCCAGCAGCCGGAGTGGGGGGTGGGATGAGCAGTTCTTC

V: TRBV28
D: TRBD1
J: TRBJ2-7
size: .
CDR3: CASSPSDRAEQYF
DNA: TGTGCCAGCAGTCCATCGGACAGGGCCGAGCAGTACTTC

V: TRBV5-5
D: .
J: TRBJ2-7
size: .
CDR3: CASSFAAQGFYEQYF
DNA: TGTGCCAGCAGCTTTGCCGCCCAGGGTTTTTACGAGCAGTACTTC

V: TRBV30
D: .
J: TRBJ1-2
size: .
CDR3: CAWRPGAYGYTF
DNA: TGTGCCTGGAGGCCAGGCGCCTATGGCTACACCTTC

V: TRBV2
D: .
J: TRBJ2-7
size: .
CDR3: CASMPGPTWEQYF
DNA: TGTGCCAGCATGCCAGGGCCGACTTGGGAGCAGTACTTC